The sequence of this T cell receptor beta chain was determined in a study of blood T cell repertoires in COVID-19. In the study overall: In each case, the material was cDNA or gDNA derived from T cells, B-cell-depleted T cells, or PBMCs.

Those enrolled, adults aged roughly 18 to 90 years, came from some 23 US areas. Profiled with immunoSEQ multiplex PCR; TCRdb holds only in-frame clones, not every one. The sample gives 350,000 to 550,000 clones, roughly nine tenths of which show up once; about 1.1% is in the top ten. This CDR3 comprises 16 residues. Germline trimming cut 4 bases from V and 4 bases from J; bases unmatched to any gene: 4. Germline V gene lookup returns CDR1 MDHEN and CDR2 SYDVKM. The origin of this receptor is a man under 40 who had recovered from COVID-19. The source material was PBMCs or T cells enriched from blood (not recorded which). The V gene is TRBV28, the J gene TRBJ2-7; 16 positions agree with TRBD2. CDR3 nucleotide sequence: TGTGCCAGCAGTTCGGGGACTAGCGGGAGGGTTTACGAGCAGTACTTC. It specifies CASSSGTSGRVYEQYF.